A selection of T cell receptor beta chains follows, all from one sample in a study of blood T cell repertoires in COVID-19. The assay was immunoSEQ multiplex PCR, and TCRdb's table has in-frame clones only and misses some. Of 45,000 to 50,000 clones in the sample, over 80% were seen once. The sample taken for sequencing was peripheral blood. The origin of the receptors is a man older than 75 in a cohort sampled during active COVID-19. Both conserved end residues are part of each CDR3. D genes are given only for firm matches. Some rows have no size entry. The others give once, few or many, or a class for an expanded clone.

cdr3_aa: CASSSSGGDSPLHF; cdr3_nt: TGCGCCAGCAGCTCGTCAGGGGGCGATTCACCCCTCCACTTT; d_call: TRBD1; clone_size: medium-sized; v_call: TRBV5-1; j_call: TRBJ1-6
cdr3_aa: CASSEVAGNQPQHF; cdr3_nt: TGTGCCAGCAGTGAAGTGGCAGGGAATCAGCCCCAGCATTTT; d_call: .; clone_size: few; v_call: TRBV2; j_call: TRBJ1-5
cdr3_aa: CSASSLAAGVDEQFF; cdr3_nt: TGCAGTGCTAGTTCGCTAGCGGCGGGGGTGGATGAGCAGTTCTTC; d_call: TRBD2; clone_size: .; v_call: TRBV20-1; j_call: TRBJ2-1
cdr3_aa: CASSYDRAYEQYF; cdr3_nt: TGTGCCAGCAGCTATGACAGGGCCTACGAGCAGTACTTC; d_call: TRBD1; clone_size: once; v_call: TRBV7-2; j_call: TRBJ2-7
cdr3_aa: CASSQVKSGYGYTF; cdr3_nt: TGTGCCAGCAGCCAAGTCAAGTCAGGGTATGGCTACACCTTC; d_call: .; clone_size: .; v_call: TRBV3-1/TRBV3-2; j_call: TRBJ1-2
cdr3_aa: CASSVNPRTTNEKLFF; cdr3_nt: TGTGCCAGCAGCGTAAATCCCCGTACAACTAATGAAAAACTGTTTTTT; d_call: .; clone_size: .; v_call: TRBV9; j_call: TRBJ1-4
cdr3_aa: CASSRAAGATDTQYF; cdr3_nt: TGTGCCAGCAGCCGAGCCGCGGGGGCCACAGATACGCAGTATTTT; d_call: .; clone_size: once; v_call: TRBV7-3; j_call: TRBJ2-3
cdr3_aa: CASSRLAGVGNEQFF; cdr3_nt: TGCGCCAGCAGCCGACTAGCGGGAGTTGGAAATGAGCAGTTCTTC; d_call: TRBD2; clone_size: .; v_call: TRBV5-1; j_call: TRBJ2-1
cdr3_aa: CASSTRRGRTDTQYF; cdr3_nt: TGTGCCAGCAGTACCCGCAGGGGGCGCACAGATACGCAGTATTTT; d_call: TRBD1; clone_size: once; v_call: TRBV28; j_call: TRBJ2-3
cdr3_aa: CASSTYRDNAEAFF; cdr3_nt: TGTGCCAGTAGTACCTACAGGGATAACGCTGAAGCTTTCTTT; d_call: .; clone_size: .; v_call: TRBV19; j_call: TRBJ1-1
cdr3_aa: CATSRDRGGRKYEQYF; cdr3_nt: TGTGCCACCAGCAGAGATAGGGGCGGGAGGAAGTACGAGCAGTACTTC; d_call: TRBD2; clone_size: .; v_call: TRBV15; j_call: TRBJ2-7
cdr3_aa: CASSRQRGAPTDTQYF; cdr3_nt: TGTGCCAGCAGTCGTCAGCGGGGGGCCCCCACAGATACGCAGTATTTT; d_call: TRBD2; clone_size: once; v_call: TRBV6-4; j_call: TRBJ2-3
cdr3_aa: CASSPQGDGYTF; cdr3_nt: TGTGCCAGCTCACCACAGGGGGATGGCTACACCTTC; d_call: .; clone_size: few; v_call: TRBV18; j_call: TRBJ1-2
cdr3_aa: CASSSGTGSSYEQYF; cdr3_nt: TGTGCCAGCAGCTCCGGGACAGGGAGCTCCTACGAGCAGTACTTC; d_call: TRBD1; clone_size: .; v_call: TRBV28; j_call: TRBJ2-7
cdr3_aa: CASSEGGTTYEQYF; cdr3_nt: TGTGCCAGCAGTGAGGGGGGGACCACATACGAGCAGTACTTC; d_call: TRBD2; clone_size: .; v_call: TRBV2; j_call: TRBJ2-7
cdr3_aa: CAWSDPRQGKNRNTEAFF; cdr3_nt: TGTGCCTGGAGTGACCCACGGCAGGGGAAGAATAGAAACACTGAAGCTTTCTTT; d_call: .; clone_size: .; v_call: TRBV30; j_call: TRBJ1-1
cdr3_aa: CASSRGWETNGELFF; cdr3_nt: TGTGCCAGCAGCCGAGGGTGGGAGACGAACGGGGAGCTGTTTTTT; d_call: .; clone_size: few; v_call: TRBV5-6; j_call: TRBJ2-2
cdr3_aa: CASTLRQNTGELFF; cdr3_nt: TGTGCCAGCACCCTGAGGCAGAACACCGGGGAGCTGTTTTTT; d_call: .; clone_size: .; v_call: TRBV28; j_call: TRBJ2-2
cdr3_aa: CASSWGVAGETEQFF; cdr3_nt: TGCGCCAGCAGCTGGGGGGTAGCGGGAGAGACTGAGCAGTTCTTC; d_call: TRBD2; clone_size: .; v_call: TRBV5-1; j_call: TRBJ2-1
cdr3_aa: CASSLPGHPYNEQFF; cdr3_nt: TGTGCCAGCAGTTTACCCGGACACCCCTACAATGAGCAGTTCTTC; d_call: .; clone_size: .; v_call: TRBV27; j_call: TRBJ2-1
cdr3_aa: CASSILAANTYGYTF; cdr3_nt: TGTGCCAGTAGCATCCTTGCCGCGAATACCTATGGCTACACCTTC; d_call: .; clone_size: .; v_call: TRBV19; j_call: TRBJ1-2
cdr3_aa: CASSNIKTQYF; cdr3_nt: TGTGCCAGCAGCAATATAAAGACCCAGTACTTC; d_call: .; clone_size: .; v_call: TRBV21-1; j_call: TRBJ2-5
cdr3_aa: CASSQVSFYEQYF; cdr3_nt: TGTGCCAGCAGCCAAGTTAGCTTCTACGAGCAGTACTTC; d_call: .; clone_size: .; v_call: TRBV3-1/TRBV3-2; j_call: TRBJ2-7
cdr3_aa: CASSYSRRFYNEQFF; cdr3_nt: TGTGCCAGCAGTTACTCCCGCAGGTTCTACAATGAGCAGTTCTTC; d_call: .; clone_size: .; v_call: TRBV6-2/TRBV6-3; j_call: TRBJ2-1
cdr3_aa: CASSLEQKYGYTF; cdr3_nt: TGTGCCAGCAGCTTAGAACAGAAGTATGGCTACACCTTC; d_call: .; clone_size: .; v_call: TRBV7-9; j_call: TRBJ1-2
cdr3_aa: CASSLARGSGANVLTF; cdr3_nt: TGTGCCAGCAGCTTAGCTAGAGGGTCTGGGGCCAACGTCCTGACTTTC; d_call: .; clone_size: .; v_call: TRBV7-2; j_call: TRBJ2-6
cdr3_aa: CASSAGLNTEAFF; cdr3_nt: TGCGCCAGCAGTGCAGGCCTGAACACTGAAGCTTTCTTT; d_call: .; clone_size: .; v_call: TRBV10-1; j_call: TRBJ1-1
cdr3_aa: CASRRGPGTDTQYF; cdr3_nt: TGTGCCAGCAGGCGGGGTCCCGGCACAGATACGCAGTATTTT; d_call: .; clone_size: .; v_call: TRBV2; j_call: TRBJ2-3
cdr3_aa: CASSIQGKGTEAFF; cdr3_nt: TGTGCCAGCAGTATACAGGGGAAAGGCACTGAAGCTTTCTTT; d_call: TRBD1; clone_size: .; v_call: TRBV2; j_call: TRBJ1-1
cdr3_aa: CASSRDSSYNEQFF; cdr3_nt: TGCGCCAGCAGCCGGGACAGCTCCTACAATGAGCAGTTCTTC; d_call: TRBD1; clone_size: .; v_call: TRBV5-1; j_call: TRBJ2-1
cdr3_aa: CASTSTGDGQYF; cdr3_nt: TGTGCCAGCACATCGACAGGGGATGGGCAGTACTTC; d_call: TRBD1; clone_size: once; v_call: TRBV6-6; j_call: TRBJ2-7
cdr3_aa: CASSQEWEDTYEQYF; cdr3_nt: TGCGCCAGCAGCCAAGAGTGGGAGGATACCTACGAGCAGTACTTC; d_call: .; clone_size: once; v_call: TRBV4-1; j_call: TRBJ2-7
cdr3_aa: CASRDGQENTEAFF; cdr3_nt: TGTGCCAGCAGGGATGGACAAGAGAACACTGAAGCTTTCTTT; d_call: .; clone_size: .; v_call: TRBV27; j_call: TRBJ1-1
cdr3_aa: CASSWGQGAVGYTF; cdr3_nt: TGTGCCAGCAGCTGGGGACAGGGGGCAGTTGGCTACACCTTC; d_call: TRBD1; clone_size: .; v_call: TRBV5-6; j_call: TRBJ1-2
cdr3_aa: CASSRGQGSEQYF; cdr3_nt: TGTGCCAGCAGCCGGGGACAGGGAAGCGAGCAGTACTTC; d_call: TRBD1; clone_size: .; v_call: TRBV6-6; j_call: TRBJ2-7
cdr3_aa: CASRTGVDSPLHF; cdr3_nt: TGTGCCAGCAGGACAGGGGTGGATTCACCCCTCCACTTT; d_call: TRBD1; clone_size: .; v_call: TRBV28; j_call: TRBJ1-6
cdr3_aa: CASSLSIAETQYF; cdr3_nt: TGTGCCAGCAGCTTATCTATCGCGGAGACCCAGTACTTC; d_call: .; clone_size: .; v_call: TRBV7-3; j_call: TRBJ2-5
cdr3_aa: CAWGLWGGTRAEKLFF; cdr3_nt: TGTGCCTGGGGGCTGTGGGGCGGGACCAGGGCTGAAAAACTGTTTTTT; d_call: .; clone_size: .; v_call: TRBV30; j_call: TRBJ1-4
cdr3_aa: CASISGGSTEAFF; cdr3_nt: TGTGCCAGTATATCAGGAGGTAGTACTGAAGCTTTCTTT; d_call: .; clone_size: .; v_call: TRBV28; j_call: TRBJ1-1
cdr3_aa: CAWSSDSDNSPLHF; cdr3_nt: TGTGCCTGGAGTTCGGACTCAGATAATTCACCCCTCCACTTT; d_call: .; clone_size: .; v_call: TRBV30; j_call: TRBJ1-6
cdr3_aa: CASSLNRDNYGYTF; cdr3_nt: TGCGCCAGCAGCTTGAACCGGGACAATTATGGCTACACCTTC; d_call: .; clone_size: .; v_call: TRBV5-1; j_call: TRBJ1-2
cdr3_aa: CASKRVVNAGNTIYF; cdr3_nt: TGTGCCAGCAAACGGGTAGTCAACGCTGGAAACACCATATATTTT; d_call: .; clone_size: .; v_call: TRBV6-5; j_call: TRBJ1-3